Described below is a single T cell receptor beta chain sequence and its context. Its antigen is still unknown. The PCR had 60 Vbeta and 13 Jbeta primers. Source study methods: Unique TCR beta chains numbered approximately 80 million in a later analysis, with roughly 11 million shared. The protocol was immunoSEQ multiplex PCR, while the TCRdb copy is restricted to in-frame clones and leaves out a portion. V and J calls and clone size are those listed in that table; D and trimming were worked out from the DNA. The table includes 65,000 or so clones, roughly 80% detected once. The record originates from a study of cytomegalovirus exposure and HLA in healthy donors. General observations from the study: One cluster of highly shared sequence variants probably arose as a sequencing artifact. Across donors, sequencing depth was assumed by presence/absence analyses to be roughly uniform.

Per germline, CDR1 KGHSH and CDR2 LQKENI. The CDR3 has 15 amino acids. V shed 3 bases, J shed 0 bases, and the junction held 5 bases outside the gene matches. Material for sequencing was PBMCs. This chain joins TRBV18 and TRBJ2-7, with 7 bases that match TRBD1. The source is a woman in her thirties or forties in good health and CMV-seropositive. CDR3 amino acids: CASSPRTGSSYEQYF. The CDR3, as DNA: TGTGCCAGCTCACCCCGGACAGGAAGCTCCTACGAGCAGTACTTC.